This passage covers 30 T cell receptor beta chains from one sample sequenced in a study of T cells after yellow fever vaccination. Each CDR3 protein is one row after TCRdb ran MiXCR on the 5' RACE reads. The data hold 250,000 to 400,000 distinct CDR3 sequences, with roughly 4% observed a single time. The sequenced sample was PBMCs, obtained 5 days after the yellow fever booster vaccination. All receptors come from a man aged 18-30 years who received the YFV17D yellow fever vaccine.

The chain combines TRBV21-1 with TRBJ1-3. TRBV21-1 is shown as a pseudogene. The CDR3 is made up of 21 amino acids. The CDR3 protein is CASSKEGGFGLQGGSGNTIYF. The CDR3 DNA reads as TGTGCCAGCAGCAAAGAAGGAGGGTTCGGGTTGCAGGGAGGATCTGGAAACACCATATATTTT.

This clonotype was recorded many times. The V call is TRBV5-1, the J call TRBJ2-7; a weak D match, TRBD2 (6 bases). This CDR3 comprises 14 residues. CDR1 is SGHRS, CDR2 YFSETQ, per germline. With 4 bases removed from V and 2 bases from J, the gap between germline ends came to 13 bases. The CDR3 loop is CASSRRGGPYEQYV. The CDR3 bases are TGCGCCAGCAGCCGGCGGGGCGGACCCTACGAGCAGTACGTC.

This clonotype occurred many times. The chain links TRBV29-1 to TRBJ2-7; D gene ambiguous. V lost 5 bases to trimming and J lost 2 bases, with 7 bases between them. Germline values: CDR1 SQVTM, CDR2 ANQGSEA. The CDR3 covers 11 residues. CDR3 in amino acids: CSVWSPYEQYF. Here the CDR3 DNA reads TGCAGCGTTTGGTCCCCCTACGAGCAGTACTTC.

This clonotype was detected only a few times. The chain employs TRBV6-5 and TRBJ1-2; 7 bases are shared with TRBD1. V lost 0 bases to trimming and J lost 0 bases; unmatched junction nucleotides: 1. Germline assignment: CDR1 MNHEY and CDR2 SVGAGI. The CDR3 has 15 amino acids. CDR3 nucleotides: TGTGCCAGCAGTTACTCGGGACAGCCTAACTATGGCTACACCTTC. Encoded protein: CASSYSGQPNYGYTF.

The CDR3 DNA reads as TGTGCCAGCAGTGAAAGAGGAGCCCGATTTTGGTCAAGGGGGATAGCCAAAAACATTCAGTACTTC. It translates to CASSERGARFWSRGIAKNIQYF. V and J are TRBV2 and TRBJ2-4; D is possibly TRBD1 (6 bases). V shed 2 bases and J shed 0 bases, with 29 bases lying between them. Germline CDR1 and CDR2: SNHLY and FYNNEI. The CDR3 extends over 22 amino acids.

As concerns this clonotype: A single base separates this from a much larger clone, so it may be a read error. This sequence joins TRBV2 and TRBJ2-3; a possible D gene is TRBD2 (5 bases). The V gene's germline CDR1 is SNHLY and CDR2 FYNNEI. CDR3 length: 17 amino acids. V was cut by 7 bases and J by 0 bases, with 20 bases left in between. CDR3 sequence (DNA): TGTGCCAGCACCGAAGGGCGGGTTGAAACTAGCACAGATACGCAGTATTTT. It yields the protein CASTEGRVETSTDTQYF.

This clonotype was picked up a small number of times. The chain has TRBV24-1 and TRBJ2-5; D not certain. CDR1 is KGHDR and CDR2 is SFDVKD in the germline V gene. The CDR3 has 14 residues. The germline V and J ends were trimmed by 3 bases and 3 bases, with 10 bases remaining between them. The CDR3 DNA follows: TGTGCCACCAGTGATCCGCGGAGAGAAGAGACCCAGTACTTC. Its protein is CATSDPRREETQYF.

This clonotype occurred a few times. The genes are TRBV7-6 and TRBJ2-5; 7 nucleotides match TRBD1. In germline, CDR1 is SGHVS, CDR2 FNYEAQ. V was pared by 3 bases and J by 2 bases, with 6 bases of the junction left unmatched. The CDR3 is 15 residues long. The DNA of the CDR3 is TGTGCCAGCAGCTTCCCGGGACAGCTACAAGAGACCCAGTACTTC. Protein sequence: CASSFPGQLQETQYF.

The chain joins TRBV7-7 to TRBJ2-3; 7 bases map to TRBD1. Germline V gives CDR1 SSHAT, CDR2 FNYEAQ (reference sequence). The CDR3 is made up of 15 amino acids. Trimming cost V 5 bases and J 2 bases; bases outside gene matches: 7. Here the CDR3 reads CASSPQTGFTDTQYF. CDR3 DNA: TGTGCCAGCAGCCCCCAGACAGGGTTCACAGATACGCAGTATTTT.

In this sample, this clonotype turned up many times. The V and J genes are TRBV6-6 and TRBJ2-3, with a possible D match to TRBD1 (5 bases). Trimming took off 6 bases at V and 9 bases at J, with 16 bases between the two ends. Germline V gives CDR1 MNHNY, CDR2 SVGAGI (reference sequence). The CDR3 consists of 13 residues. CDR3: CASSSARTSTQYF. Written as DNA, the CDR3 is TGTGCCAGCAGCTCAGCGAGGACATCGACGCAGTATTTT.

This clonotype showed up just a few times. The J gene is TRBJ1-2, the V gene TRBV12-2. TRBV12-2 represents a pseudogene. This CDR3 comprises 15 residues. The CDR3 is CASRLAGINVYGYTF. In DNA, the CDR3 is TGTGCAAGTCGGCTGGCGGGGATTAACGTCTATGGCTACACCTTC.

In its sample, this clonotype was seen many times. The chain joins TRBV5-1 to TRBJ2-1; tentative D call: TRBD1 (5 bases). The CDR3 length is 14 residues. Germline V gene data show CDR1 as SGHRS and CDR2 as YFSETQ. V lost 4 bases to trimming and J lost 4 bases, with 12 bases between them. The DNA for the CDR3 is TGCGCCAGCAGCCTACAGGAGCATTACAATGAGCAGTTCTTC. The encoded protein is CASSLQEHYNEQFF.

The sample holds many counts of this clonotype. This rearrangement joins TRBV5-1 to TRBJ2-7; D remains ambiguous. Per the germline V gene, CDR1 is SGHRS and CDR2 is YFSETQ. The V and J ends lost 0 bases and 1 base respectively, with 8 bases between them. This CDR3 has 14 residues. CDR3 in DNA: TGCGCCAGCAGCTTGGGTACAGAGTCCTACGAGCAGTACGTC. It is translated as CASSLGTESYEQYV.

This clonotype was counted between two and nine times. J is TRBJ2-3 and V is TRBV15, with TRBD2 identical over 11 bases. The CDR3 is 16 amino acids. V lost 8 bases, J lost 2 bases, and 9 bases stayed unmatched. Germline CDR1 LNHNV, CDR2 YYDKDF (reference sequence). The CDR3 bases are TGTGCCACCGCAAAGGCGGGACTAGCGGCCACAGATACGCAGTATTTT. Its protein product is CATAKAGLAATDTQYF. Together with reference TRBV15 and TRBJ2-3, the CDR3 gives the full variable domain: DAMVIQNPRYQVTQFGKPVTLSCSQTLNHNVMYWYQQKSSQAPKLLFHYYDKDFNNEADTPDNFQSRRPNTSFCFLDIRSPGLGDTAMYLCATAKAGLAATDTQYFGPGTRLTVL.

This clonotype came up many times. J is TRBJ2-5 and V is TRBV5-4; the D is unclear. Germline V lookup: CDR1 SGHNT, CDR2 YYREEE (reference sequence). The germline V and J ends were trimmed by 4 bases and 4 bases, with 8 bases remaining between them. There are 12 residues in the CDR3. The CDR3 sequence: CASSTNTETQYF. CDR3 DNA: TGTGCCAGCAGCACCAACACAGAGACCCAGTACTTC.

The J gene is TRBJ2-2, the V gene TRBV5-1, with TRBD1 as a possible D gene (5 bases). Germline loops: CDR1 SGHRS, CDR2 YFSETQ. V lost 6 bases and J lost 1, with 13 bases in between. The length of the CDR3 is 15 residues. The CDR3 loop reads CASTPETVNTGELFF. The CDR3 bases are TGCGCCAGCACGCCGGAGACAGTGAACACCGGGGAGCTGTTTTTT.

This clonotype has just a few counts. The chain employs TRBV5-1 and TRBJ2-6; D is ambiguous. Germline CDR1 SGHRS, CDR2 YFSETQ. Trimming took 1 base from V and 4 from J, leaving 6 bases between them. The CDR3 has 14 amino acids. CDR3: CASSLRVGANVLTF. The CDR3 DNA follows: TGCGCCAGCAGCTTGCGGGTCGGGGCCAACGTCCTGACTTTC. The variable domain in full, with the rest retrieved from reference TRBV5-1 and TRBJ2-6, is KAGVTQTPRYLIKTRGQQVTLSCSPISGHRSVSWYQQTPGQGLQFLFEYFSETQRNKGNFPGRFSGRQFSNSRSEMNVSTLELGDSALYLCASSLRVGANVLTFGAGSRLTVL.

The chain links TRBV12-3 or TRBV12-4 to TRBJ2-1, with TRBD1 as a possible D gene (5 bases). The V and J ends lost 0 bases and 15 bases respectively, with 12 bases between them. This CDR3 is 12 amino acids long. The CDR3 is CASSLAGYTGFF. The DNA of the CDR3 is TGTGCCAGCAGTTTAGCCGGGTATACAGGGTTCTTC.

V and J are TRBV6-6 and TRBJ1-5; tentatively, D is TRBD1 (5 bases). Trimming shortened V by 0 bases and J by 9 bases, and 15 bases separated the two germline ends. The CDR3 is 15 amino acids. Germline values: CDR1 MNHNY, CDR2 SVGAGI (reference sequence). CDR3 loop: CASSYSGTGDWPQHF. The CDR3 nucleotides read TGTGCCAGCAGTTACTCCGGGACGGGCGATTGGCCCCAGCATTTT.

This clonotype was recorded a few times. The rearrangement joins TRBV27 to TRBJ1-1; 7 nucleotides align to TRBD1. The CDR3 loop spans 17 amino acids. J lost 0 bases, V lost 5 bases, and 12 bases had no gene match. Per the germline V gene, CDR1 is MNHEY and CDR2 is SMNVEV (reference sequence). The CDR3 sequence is CASSPSGQRVMNTEAFF. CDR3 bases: TGTGCCAGCAGTCCATCGGGACAGAGAGTAATGAACACTGAAGCTTTCTTT.

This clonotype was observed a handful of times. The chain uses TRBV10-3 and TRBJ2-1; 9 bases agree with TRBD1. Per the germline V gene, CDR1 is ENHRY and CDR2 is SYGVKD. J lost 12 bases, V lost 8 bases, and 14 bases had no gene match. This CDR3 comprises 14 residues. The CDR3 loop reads CAILPGDRVLWQFF. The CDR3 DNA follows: TGTGCCATCCTGCCGGGGGACAGGGTTCTATGGCAGTTCTTC.

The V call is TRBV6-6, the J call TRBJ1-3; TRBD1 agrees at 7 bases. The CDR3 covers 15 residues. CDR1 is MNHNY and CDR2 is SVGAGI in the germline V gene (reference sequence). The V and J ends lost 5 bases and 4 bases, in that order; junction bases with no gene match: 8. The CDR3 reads CASSTLDREGNTIYF. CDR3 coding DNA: TGTGCCAGCAGTACCCTCGACAGGGAAGGAAACACCATATATTTT.

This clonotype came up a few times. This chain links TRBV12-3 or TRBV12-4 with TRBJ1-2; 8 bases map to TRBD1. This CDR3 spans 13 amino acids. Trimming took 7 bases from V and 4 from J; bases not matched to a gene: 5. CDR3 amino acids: CASTRTGTYGYTF. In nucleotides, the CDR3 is TGTGCCAGCACTCGGACAGGGACCTATGGCTACACCTTC.

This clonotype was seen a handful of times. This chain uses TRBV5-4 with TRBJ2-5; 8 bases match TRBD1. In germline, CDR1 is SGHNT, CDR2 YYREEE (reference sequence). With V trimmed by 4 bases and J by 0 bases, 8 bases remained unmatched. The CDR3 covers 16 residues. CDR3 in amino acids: CASSLRGQDYQETQYF. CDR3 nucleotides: TGTGCCAGCAGCCTAAGGGGACAGGATTACCAAGAGACCCAGTACTTC.

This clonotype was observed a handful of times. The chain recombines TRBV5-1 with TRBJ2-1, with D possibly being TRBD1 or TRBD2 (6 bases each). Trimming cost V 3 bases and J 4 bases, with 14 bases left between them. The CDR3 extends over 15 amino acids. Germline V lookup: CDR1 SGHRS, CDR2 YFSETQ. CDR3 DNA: TGCGCCAGCAGCTCCGGAGGGACACAATACAATGAGCAGTTCTTC. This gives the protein CASSSGGTQYNEQFF.

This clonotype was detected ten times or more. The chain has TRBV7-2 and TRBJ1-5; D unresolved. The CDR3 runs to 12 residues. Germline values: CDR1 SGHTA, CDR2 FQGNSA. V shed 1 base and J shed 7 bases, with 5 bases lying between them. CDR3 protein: CASSLGVQPQHF. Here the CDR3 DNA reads TGTGCCAGCAGCTTAGGGGTACAGCCCCAGCATTTT.

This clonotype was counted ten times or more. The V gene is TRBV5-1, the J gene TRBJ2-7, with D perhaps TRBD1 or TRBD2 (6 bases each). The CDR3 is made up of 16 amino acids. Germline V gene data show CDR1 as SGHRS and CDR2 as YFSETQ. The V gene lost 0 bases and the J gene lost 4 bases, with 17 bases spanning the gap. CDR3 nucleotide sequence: TGCGCCAGCAGCTTGGGTGGGGGGCGAGTCCAGTACGAGCAGTACGTC. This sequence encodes CASSLGGGRVQYEQYV.

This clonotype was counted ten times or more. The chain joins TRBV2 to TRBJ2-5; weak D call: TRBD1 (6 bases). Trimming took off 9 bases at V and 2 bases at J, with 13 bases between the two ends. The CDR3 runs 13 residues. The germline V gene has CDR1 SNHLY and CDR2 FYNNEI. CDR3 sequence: CASSRGEQETQYF. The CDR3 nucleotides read TGTGCCAGTAGCAGGGGCGAACAAGAGACCCAGTACTTC.

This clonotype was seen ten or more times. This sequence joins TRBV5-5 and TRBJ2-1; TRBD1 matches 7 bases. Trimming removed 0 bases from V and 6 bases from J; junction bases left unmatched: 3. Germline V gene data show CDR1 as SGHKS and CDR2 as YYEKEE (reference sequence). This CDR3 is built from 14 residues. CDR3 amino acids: CASSLDDRVNEQFF. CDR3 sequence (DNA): TGTGCCAGCAGCTTGGATGACAGGGTCAATGAGCAGTTCTTC. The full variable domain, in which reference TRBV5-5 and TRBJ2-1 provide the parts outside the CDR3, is DAGVTQSPTHLIKTRGQQVTLRCSPISGHKSVSWYQQVLGQGPQFIFQYYEKEERGRGNFPDRFSARQFPNYSSELNVNALLLGDSALYLCASSLDDRVNEQFFGPGTRLTVL.

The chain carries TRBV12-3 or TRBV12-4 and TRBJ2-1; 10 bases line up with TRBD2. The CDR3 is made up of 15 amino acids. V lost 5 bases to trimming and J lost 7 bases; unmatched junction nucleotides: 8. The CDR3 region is CASSQLAGSGNEQFF. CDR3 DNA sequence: TGTGCCAGCAGTCAACTAGCGGGGAGCGGGAATGAGCAGTTCTTC.